The 25 T cell receptor beta chains given below trace back to one sample, sequenced in a study of response to subunit inactivated influenza vaccine. TCRdb processed the RT-PCR reads anew with MiXCR; each CDR3 protein has one entry. The sample shows about 540,000 distinct CDR3 sequences, less than 25% of them seen only once. These data also featured in a second study, about T cells expressing NK-cell markers. According to that study: The authors made TCR beta cDNA libraries by 5'RACE template switching. This switching added a universal primer site and UMIs.

Specimen: CD4+ T cells sorted from PBMCs, collected about 11 days after vaccination. The receptor set was obtained from a man in his fifties or sixties who received an inactivated influenza vaccine.

CDR3 region: CASATARDRGYNEQFF. The CDR3 nucleotides read TGTGCCAGCGCTACAGCTCGGGACAGGGGTTACAATGAGCAGTTCTTC. The chain recombines TRBV7-9 with TRBJ2-1; 10 bases map to TRBD1. Germline CDR1 SEHNR, CDR2 FQNEAQ (reference sequence). V shed 8 bases and J 4 bases; nucleotides not matched to a gene: 11. There are 16 residues in the CDR3.

The rearrangement uses TRBV15 and TRBJ2-7, with D perhaps TRBD1 (5 bases). This CDR3 region has 14 residues. The V gene lost 0 bases and the J gene lost 5 bases, with 11 bases spanning the gap. The germline gives CDR1 LNHNV, CDR2 YYDKDF (reference sequence). CDR3 DNA sequence: TGTGCCACCAGCAGAGATCCTCAGGGCAACGAGCAGTACTTC. Translation: CATSRDPQGNEQYF.

This clonotype was counted between two and nine times. The rearrangement joins TRBV3-1 to TRBJ2-1; D unresolved. The V and J ends lost 1 base and 0 bases respectively, with 10 bases between them. Looked up from germline, CDR1 is LGHDT and CDR2 is YNNKEL (reference sequence). The CDR3 totals 16 residues. In DNA form, the CDR3 reads TGTGCCAGCAGCCAAGTTAACGGGTTCTCCTACAATGAGCAGTTCTTC. Its translation is CASSQVNGFSYNEQFF.

The table lists this clonotype with many counts. The chain employs TRBV6-1 and TRBJ2-5; D unclear. In germline, CDR1 is MNHNS, CDR2 SASEGT. V shed 5 bases and J shed 1 base, with 8 bases lying between them. CDR3 length equals 13 residues. DNA of the CDR3: TGTGCCAGCAGTATCCCTTCCCAAGAGACCCAGTACTTC. Residues: CASSIPSQETQYF.

This clonotype was found a few times. This rearrangement joins TRBV5-1 to TRBJ2-1, with a tentative D call TRBD1 (6 bases). CDR3 length: 16 amino acids. Trimming took off 5 bases at V and 0 bases at J, with 15 bases between the two ends. Germline V gene lookup returns CDR1 SGHRS and CDR2 YFSETQ. As DNA, the CDR3 is TGCGCCAGCAGTCACAGGGTGTTAGCCTCCTACAATGAGCAGTTCTTC. Translation: CASSHRVLASYNEQFF.

There are a few counts of this clonotype. The rearrangement links TRBV6-9 to TRBJ2-7; D unresolved. V lost 5 bases and J 3 bases, leaving 8 bases between the germline ends. The CDR3 is 12 residues long. The V gene's germline CDR1 is MNHGY and CDR2 SVAAGI. DNA of the CDR3: TGTGCCAGCAGTCGCCCTTACTACGAGCAGTACTTC. This encodes CASSRPYYEQYF.

The rearrangement joins TRBV6-1 to TRBJ2-7; D possibly corresponds to TRBD1 (5 bases). The germline V gene has CDR1 MNHNS and CDR2 SASEGT. V was cut by 7 bases and J by 1 base, with 14 bases left in between. The CDR3 extends over 14 amino acids. Here the CDR3 reads CASTTDSRSYEQYF. DNA of the CDR3: TGTGCCAGCACCACAGACAGTAGGTCCTACGAGCAGTACTTC.

J is TRBJ2-1 and V is TRBV10-3; 12 nucleotides line up with TRBD2. The germline V gene encodes CDR1 ENHRY and CDR2 SYGVKD. The junction had 12 bases not matched to a gene; V was cut back by 11 bases and J by 7 bases. This CDR3 spans 15 amino acids. CDR3 amino acids: CAAHPSGRARNEQFF. The CDR3 DNA follows: TGTGCCGCCCATCCTAGCGGGAGGGCCAGAAATGAGCAGTTCTTC.

This clonotype was detected only a few times. The V and J genes are TRBV6-2 or TRBV6-3 and TRBJ2-1, with D maybe TRBD1 (6 bases). The CDR3 sequence is 14 residues long. From germline, CDR1 is MNHEY and CDR2 SVGEGT. V dropped 2 bases and J dropped 7 bases, with 12 bases sitting between them. The CDR3 loop is CASSYQGMVNEQFF. Written as DNA, the CDR3 is TGTGCCAGCAGTTACCAGGGGATGGTAAATGAGCAGTTCTTC.

This chain's CDR3 is CSAIRPPPFF. The CDR3 nucleotides are TGCAGTGCTATTAGACCTCCCCCGTTCTTC. The rearrangement joins TRBV20-1 to TRBJ2-1; D not certain. The germline V and J ends were trimmed by 4 bases and 15 bases, with 13 bases remaining between them. The CDR3 totals 10 residues. The germline V gene encodes CDR1 DFQATT and CDR2 SNEGSKA (reference sequence).

As for this clonotype: Here the CDR3 omits its conserved ending phenylalanine or tryptophan, so a read error is the likely source. The rearrangement uses TRBV7-2 and TRBJ2-5, with 8 bases that match TRBD1. The CDR3 consists of 15 residues. In germline, CDR1 is SGHTA, CDR2 FQGNSA. Germline trimming cut 2 bases from V and 4 bases from J; bases unmatched to any gene: 6. The CDR3 nucleotides are TGTGCCAGCAGCTTACGGCCAGGGGGCAGAGAGACCCAGTACTGC. Protein product: CASSLRPGGRETQYC.

The rearrangement uses TRBV6-1 and TRBJ2-7; perhaps TRBD2 as D (5 bases). V gave up 4 bases and J gave up 7 bases, with 14 bases separating them. The CDR3 consists of 13 residues. Per germline, CDR1 MNHNS and CDR2 SASEGT. CDR3 sequence reads: CASSVGPWREQYF. CDR3 nucleotides: TGTGCCAGCAGTGTTGGGCCCTGGAGGGAGCAGTACTTC.

J is TRBJ2-1 and V is TRBV7-9; possible D gene TRBD2, 7 bases. Germline assignment: CDR1 SEHNR and CDR2 FQNEAQ (reference sequence). The CDR3 contains 16 residues. The V end was cut by 5 bases, the J end by 7 bases, with 21 bases between. CDR3 nucleotide sequence: TGTGCCAGCAGCCCCCCCTGGGGGGGGCTTCTGAATGAGCAGTTCTTC. It codes for CASSPPWGGLLNEQFF.

This clonotype was counted a few times. V and J are TRBV11-2 and TRBJ2-7; D remains ambiguous. This CDR3 has 15 residues. V was trimmed by 5 bases and J by 2 bases, leaving 16 bases between them. The V gene's germline CDR1 is SGHAT and CDR2 FQNNGV. CDR3 sequence reads: CASSLTDGVPYEQYF. The CDR3 coding sequence is TGTGCCAGCAGCCTAACCGACGGCGTACCCTACGAGCAGTACTTC. Full variable domain (outside the CDR3, taken from reference TRBV11-2 and TRBJ2-7): EAGVAQSPRYKIIEKRQSVAFWCNPISGHATLYWYQQILGQGPKLLIQFQNNGVVDDSQLPKDRFSAERLKGVDSTLKIQPAKLEDSAVYLCASSLTDGVPYEQYFGPGTRLTVT.

This chain uses TRBV20-1 with TRBJ2-2; 7 nucleotides match TRBD1. This CDR3 is built from 17 residues. Germline loops: CDR1 DFQATT, CDR2 SNEGSKA (reference sequence). V lost 0 bases and J lost 6; bases outside the gene matches: 13. The CDR3 bases are TGCAGTGCTAGAGACCTAAAGACAGGGTTATATGCCGGGGAGCTGTTTTTT. Protein product: CSARDLKTGLYAGELFF.

This clonotype was detected only a few times. The chain carries TRBV7-2 and TRBJ2-3, with D tentatively TRBD1 or TRBD2 (5 bases each). CDR1 SGHTA and CDR2 FQGNSA come from the germline V gene. This CDR3 region has 14 residues. Deletions cut 4 bases from V and 6 bases from J, with 14 bases between. The chain's CDR3 is CASSSPRGADTQYF. DNA of the CDR3: TGTGCCAGCAGCTCCCCTAGGGGAGCGGATACGCAGTATTTT. Filled out from reference TRBV7-2 and TRBJ2-3, the complete variable domain reads GAGVSQSPSNKVTEKGKDVELRCDPISGHTALYWYRQSLGQGLEFLIYFQGNSAPDKSGLPSDRFSAERTGGSVSTLTIQRTQQEDSAVYLCASSSPRGADTQYFGPGTRLTVL.

The V and J genes are TRBV20-1 and TRBJ2-7; maybe TRBD2 (5 bases). Germline V gene sequence: CDR1 DFQATT, CDR2 SNEGSKA (reference sequence). This CDR3 has 15 residues. V dropped 0 bases and J dropped 0 bases, with 12 bases sitting between them. The CDR3 sequence is CSARDPAESSYEQYF. CDR3 coding DNA: TGCAGTGCTAGAGATCCAGCGGAGAGCTCCTACGAGCAGTACTTC.

This clonotype occurred a few times. V is TRBV11-2 and J is TRBJ1-2; D gene unclear. The germline V gene has CDR1 SGHAT and CDR2 FQNNGV. This CDR3 comprises 12 residues. V lost 3 bases to trimming and J lost 8 bases, with 10 bases between them. CDR3 residues: CASSFGRMGYTF. The CDR3 nucleotides read TGTGCCAGCAGCTTCGGACGTATGGGCTACACCTTC.

The rearrangement links TRBV20-1 to TRBJ1-5; 8 nucleotides match TRBD1. The CDR3 runs 13 residues. V gave up 7 bases and J gave up 4 bases; unmatched junction bases: 6. Germline CDR1 is DFQATT and CDR2 is SNEGSKA (reference sequence). The CDR3 DNA reads TGCAGTGTCGTACAGGGGGTGAATCAGCCCCAGCATTTT. Amino acids: CSVVQGVNQPQHF.

This chain connects TRBV4-3 to TRBJ1-1; maybe TRBD1 (5 bases). The V end lost 1 base, the J end lost 1 base, and 13 bases lay between the germline ends. The V gene's germline CDR1 is LGHNA and CDR2 YSLEER. The CDR3 runs to 16 residues. The CDR3 reads CASSQGPGLTNTEAFF. The CDR3 DNA reads TGCGCCAGCAGCCAAGGCCCGGGACTCACGAACACTGAAGCTTTCTTT.

This clonotype appeared a few times. The chain couples TRBV7-6 to TRBJ2-1; 11 nucleotides match TRBD1. The trim removed 4 bases at V and 7 bases at J, leaving 6 bases unmatched. The germline CDR1 and CDR2 sequences are SGHVS and FNYEAQ. The CDR3 extends over 15 amino acids. The CDR3 is CASSSDRGLGNEQFF. The CDR3 bases are TGTGCCAGCAGCTCGGACAGGGGGCTAGGGAATGAGCAGTTCTTC. Full variable domain (rest looked up from reference TRBV7-6 and TRBJ2-1): GAGVSQSPRYKVTKRGQDVALRCDPISGHVSLYWYRQALGQGPEFLTYFNYEAQQDKSGLPNDRFSAERPEGSISTLTIQRTEQRDSAMYRCASSSDRGLGNEQFFGPGTRLTVL.

In this sample, this clonotype turned up a few times. The chain joins TRBV6-5 to TRBJ2-7, with 7 bases matching TRBD1. CDR3 length: 15 residues. V gave up 0 bases and J gave up 5 bases; unmatched junction bases: 7. Germline V gene data show CDR1 as MNHEY and CDR2 as SVGAGI. The CDR3 bases are TGTGCCAGCAGTTACTCGCAGGGGGTATCGGACGAGCAGTACTTC. It encodes CASSYSQGVSDEQYF.

This clonotype was seen more than once but under ten times. The gene calls are TRBV9 and TRBJ1-2; 8 nucleotides align to TRBD1. V shed 1 base and J 7 bases; nucleotides not matched to a gene: 3. The CDR3 spans 13 residues. The germline gives CDR1 SGDLS, CDR2 YYNGEE. In DNA form, the CDR3 reads TGTGCCAGCAGCGTACAGGGGGCTGGTGGCTACACCTTC. Its protein product is CASSVQGAGGYTF.

This chain links TRBV4-3 with TRBJ1-1; no clear D. V lost 0 bases, J lost 1 base, and 9 bases lay in between. From germline, CDR1 is LGHNA and CDR2 YSLEER. The CDR3 extends over 15 amino acids. CDR3 sequence (DNA): TGCGCCAGCAGCCAAGACAAAAAATCGAACACTGAAGCTTTCTTT. Its translation is CASSQDKKSNTEAFF.

The rearrangement links TRBV20-1 to TRBJ2-7; a weak D match, TRBD2 (5 bases). There are 14 residues in the CDR3. Germline loops: CDR1 DFQATT, CDR2 SNEGSKA (reference sequence). With 5 bases removed from V and 0 bases from J, the gap between germline ends came to 14 bases. The DNA of the CDR3 is TGCAGTGCTTTAAGCGGTGGGGACTCCTACGAGCAGTACTTC. Translation: CSALSGGDSYEQYF.